The source of this TCR beta chain is a study of blood T cell repertoires in COVID-19. In the original processing: Amplification from reference gene primers served as the basis for estimated nucleated cell counts. The table came from immunoSEQ multiplex PCR; TCRdb's copy has only in-frame clones and leaves some out. The V and J calls and the clone size are those of that table, but D and trimming were determined from the DNA. The sample yields 90,000 to 120,000 clones, 80% to 90% seen once. Germline V CDR1 and CDR2: MNHEY, SVGAGI. The CDR3 sequence is 15 residues long. Trimming took 6 bases from V and 5 from J; bases not matched to a gene: 9.

The sample comprised peripheral blood. This chain joins TRBV6-5 and TRBJ2-7; TRBD2 matches at 11 bases. The origin of this receptor is a man aged 40-50 years with active or convalescent COVID-19. DNA of the CDR3: TGTGCCAGCAGAAATAGCGGGAGGGCCCCTCACGAGCAGTACTTC. Translating it yields CASRNSGRAPHEQYF.